This TCR beta chain is drawn from a study of blood T cell repertoires in COVID-19. About the study: Samples representing acute and convalescent COVID-19 were sourced from the United States, Italy and Spain. Sample material is recorded as cDNA or gDNA derived from T cells, B-cell-depleted T cells, or PBMCs.

Original processing notes: Estimation of nucleated cell counts relied on the amplification of reference gene primers. The assay was immunoSEQ multiplex PCR, and TCRdb's table has in-frame clones only and misses some. The V and J calls and clone size come from that table; D and trimming were worked out from the DNA. The sample yields approximately 240,000 clones, 75% to 85% seen once. Germline values: CDR1 SGHTA, CDR2 FQGTGA. V lost 5 bases, J lost 7 bases, and 10 bases stayed unmatched. The CDR3 is 16 amino acids. The origin of this receptor is a human donor in a cohort sampled during active COVID-19. The sequenced sample was peripheral blood. The chain couples TRBV7-3 to TRBJ2-1; the match to TRBD2 covers 11 bases. The CDR3 region is CASSPKGLAGGNEQFF. CDR3 DNA sequence: TGTGCCAGCAGCCCGAAAGGGCTAGCGGGGGGAAATGAGCAGTTCTTC. The full variable domain, in which reference TRBV7-3 and TRBJ2-1 provide the parts outside the CDR3, is GAGVSQTPSNKVTEKGKYVELRCDPISGHTALYWYRQSLGQGPEFLIYFQGTGAADDSGLPNDRFFAVRPEGSVSTLKIQRTERGDSAVYLCASSPKGLAGGNEQFFGPGTRLTVL.